Listed here is a single T cell receptor (beta chain). Its cognate antigen is unknown. The entry originates in a study of T cells after posttransplantation cyclophosphamide. The ends lost 0 bases at V and 4 bases at J; junction bases unmatched: 6. The CDR3 loop spans 16 amino acids. The germline V gene has CDR1 SGHRS and CDR2 YFSETQ. Control samples came 1 year after myeloablative marrow transplants with methotrexate plus calcineurin inhibitor. Overall study findings and caveats: Blood and skin or GI T cell repertoires showed limited TRB overlap.

Data came from immunoSEQ multiplex PCR; TCRdb stores just in-frame clones and leaves some out. Among about 21,000 clones listed, around 89% were seen once. Sequencing was performed on PBMCs, taken just over 350 days after allogeneic stem cell transplant with calcineurin inhibitor and methotrexate. This chain connects TRBV5-1 to TRBJ2-3; 9 bases are shared with TRBD1. The TCR sequence derives from a female patient aged 30 to 45 who received an allogeneic stem cell transplant from an unrelated donor, was CMV-positive, and had acute and chronic GVHD. Some T cells may be supplied by the graft donor. CDR3 amino acids: CASSLENRGLADTQYF. Written as DNA, the CDR3 is TGCGCCAGCAGCTTGGAAAACAGGGGGCTGGCAGATACGCAGTATTTT.